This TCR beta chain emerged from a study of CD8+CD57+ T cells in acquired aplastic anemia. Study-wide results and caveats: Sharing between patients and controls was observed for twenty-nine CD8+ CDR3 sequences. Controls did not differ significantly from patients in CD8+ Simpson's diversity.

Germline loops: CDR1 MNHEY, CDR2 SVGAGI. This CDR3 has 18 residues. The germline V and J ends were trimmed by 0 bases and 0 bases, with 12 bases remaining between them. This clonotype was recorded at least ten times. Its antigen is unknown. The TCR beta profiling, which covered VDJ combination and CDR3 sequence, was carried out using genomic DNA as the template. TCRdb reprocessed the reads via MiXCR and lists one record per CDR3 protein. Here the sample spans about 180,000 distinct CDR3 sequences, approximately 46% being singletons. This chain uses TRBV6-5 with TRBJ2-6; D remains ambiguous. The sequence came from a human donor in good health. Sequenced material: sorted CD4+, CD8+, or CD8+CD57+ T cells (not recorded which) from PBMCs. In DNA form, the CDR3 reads TGTGCCAGCAGTTACTCTGGGGTTGGCAACTCTGGGGCCAACGTCCTGACTTTC. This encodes CASSYSGVGNSGANVLTF.